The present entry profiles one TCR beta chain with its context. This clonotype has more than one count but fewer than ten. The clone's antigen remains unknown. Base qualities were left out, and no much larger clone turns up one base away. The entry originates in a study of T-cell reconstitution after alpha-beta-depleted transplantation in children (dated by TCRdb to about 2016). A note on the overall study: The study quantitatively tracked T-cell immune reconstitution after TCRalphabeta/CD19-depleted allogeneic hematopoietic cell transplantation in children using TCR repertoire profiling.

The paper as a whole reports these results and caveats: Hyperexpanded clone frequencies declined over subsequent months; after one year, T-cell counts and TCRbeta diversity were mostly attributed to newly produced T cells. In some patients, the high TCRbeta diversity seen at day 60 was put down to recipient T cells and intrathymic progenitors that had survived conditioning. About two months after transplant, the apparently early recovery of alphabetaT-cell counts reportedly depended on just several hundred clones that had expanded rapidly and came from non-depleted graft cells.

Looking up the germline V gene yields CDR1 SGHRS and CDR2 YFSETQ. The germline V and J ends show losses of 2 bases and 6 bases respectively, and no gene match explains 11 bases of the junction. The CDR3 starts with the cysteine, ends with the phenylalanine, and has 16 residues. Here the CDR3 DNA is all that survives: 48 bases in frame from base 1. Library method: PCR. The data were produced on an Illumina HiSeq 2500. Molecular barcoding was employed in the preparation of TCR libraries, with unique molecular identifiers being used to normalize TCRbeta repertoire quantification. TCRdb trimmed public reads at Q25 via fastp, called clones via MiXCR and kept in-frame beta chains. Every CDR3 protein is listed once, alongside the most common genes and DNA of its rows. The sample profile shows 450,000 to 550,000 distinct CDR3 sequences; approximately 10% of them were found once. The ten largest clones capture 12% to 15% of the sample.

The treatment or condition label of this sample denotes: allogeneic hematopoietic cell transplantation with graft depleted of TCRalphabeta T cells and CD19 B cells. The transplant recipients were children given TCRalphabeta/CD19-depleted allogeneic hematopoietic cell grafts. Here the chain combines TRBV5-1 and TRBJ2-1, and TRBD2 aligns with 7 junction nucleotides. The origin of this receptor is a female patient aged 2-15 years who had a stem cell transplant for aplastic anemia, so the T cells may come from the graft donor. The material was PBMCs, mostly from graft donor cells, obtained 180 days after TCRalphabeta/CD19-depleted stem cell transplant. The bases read TGCGCCAGCAGCTTATATGGGAGGGAGGCCGGCAATGAGCAGTTCTTC. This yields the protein CASSLYGREAGNEQFF.